Shown below are 18 T cell receptor beta chains from a single sample sequenced in a study of blood T cell repertoires in COVID-19. Some clones are missing from TCRdb's copy, which holds only in-frame ones; the method was immunoSEQ multiplex PCR. In the table there are over 250,000 clones, around 85% of which are singletons. Material: peripheral blood. The receptors were sampled from a middle-aged man with active or convalescent COVID-19.

The V and J genes are TRBV27 and TRBJ2-1, with TRBD2 identical over 12 bases. The CDR3 is 15 amino acids. The V gene's germline CDR1 is MNHEY and CDR2 SMNVEV (reference sequence). J gave up 6 bases and V 0 bases, and 0 bases lay outside the gene matches. CDR3 region: CASSLSTSGSNEQFF. The CDR3 nucleotides read TGTGCCAGCAGTTTATCGACTAGCGGGAGCAATGAGCAGTTCTTC.

The count of this clone is one. A clone one base away is much larger, so this may be a read error. The chain couples TRBV10-3 to TRBJ1-1, with TRBD1 identical over 7 bases. The germline V gene encodes CDR1 ENHRY and CDR2 SYGVKD. V shed 6 bases, J shed 6 bases, and the junction held 1 base outside the gene matches. The CDR3 sequence is 11 residues long. CDR3 nucleotides: TGTGCCATCAGCCAGGGGGCTGAAGCTTTCTTT. Amino acid sequence: CAISQGAEAFF.

This chain connects TRBV9 to TRBJ2-1; the match to TRBD2 covers 7 bases. CDR3 length equals 14 residues. V dropped 3 bases and J dropped 6; count of bases not matched to a gene: 6. CDR1 SGDLS and CDR2 YYNGEE come from the germline V gene. CDR3 DNA sequence: TGTGCCAGCAGCGCGGGGGACTACCTCAATGAGCAGTTCTTC. Amino acid sequence: CASSAGDYLNEQFF.

The genes are TRBV30 and TRBJ1-5; 7 nucleotides match TRBD1. The CDR3 totals 14 residues. With V trimmed by 2 bases and J by 2 bases, 3 bases remained unmatched. Looked up from germline, CDR1 is GTSNPN and CDR2 is SVGIG (reference sequence). This CDR3 is CAWSLGQGNQPQHF. In DNA, the CDR3 is TGTGCCTGGAGTCTCGGACAGGGCAATCAGCCCCAGCATTTT.

This chain links TRBV20-1 with TRBJ2-3; the match to TRBD2 covers 10 bases. V dropped 3 bases and J dropped 6; count of bases not matched to a gene: 9. CDR1 is DFQATT and CDR2 is SNEGSKA in the germline V gene (reference sequence). The CDR3 has 15 amino acids. The CDR3 reads CSASGLAGAGDTQYF. Here the CDR3 DNA reads TGCAGTGCTAGTGGGCTAGCGGGGGCTGGGGATACGCAGTATTTT.

The chain recombines TRBV6-5 with TRBJ2-1; TRBD1 agrees at 7 bases. Germline lookup yields CDR1 MNHEY and CDR2 SVGAGI. The ends lost 7 bases at V and 8 bases at J; junction bases unmatched: 8. The CDR3 is made up of 13 amino acids. The CDR3 bases are TGTGCCAGCACCTCGACAGGGCGCCATGAGCAGTTCTTC. It specifies CASTSTGRHEQFF.

The chain links TRBV4-2 to TRBJ2-3; a weak D match, TRBD2 (6 bases). V dropped 3 bases and J dropped 5 bases, with 15 bases sitting between them. Germline assignment: CDR1 LGHNA and CDR2 YNFKEQ. This CDR3 has 15 residues. This chain's CDR3 is CASSQARRERDTQYF. The CDR3 nucleotides are TGTGCCAGCAGCCAGGCTAGGAGGGAACGAGATACGCAGTATTTT.

This clone is a singleton in its sample. The chain couples TRBV2 to TRBJ1-1; 8 bases fit TRBD1. V trimming: 5 bases; J trimming: 0 bases; junction bases outside the gene matches: 2. Looked up from germline, CDR1 is SNHLY and CDR2 is FYNNEI. This CDR3 is 14 amino acids long. In DNA, the CDR3 is TGTGCCAGCAGTAGGGGACAGGTGAACACTGAAGCTTTCTTT. It encodes CASSRGQVNTEAFF.

The chain is built from TRBV5-6 and TRBJ2-7; no definite D call. V lost 0 bases and J 2 bases, leaving 9 bases between the germline ends. Germline-derived CDR1 and CDR2 are SGHDT and YYEEEE. The CDR3 runs to 14 residues. This chain's CDR3 is CASSLVERPYEQYF. The DNA for the CDR3 is TGTGCCAGCAGCTTGGTGGAGCGACCCTACGAGCAGTACTTC.

The chain combines TRBV4-1 with TRBJ1-2; perhaps TRBD1 as D (5 bases). Deletions cut 1 base from V and 6 bases from J, with 15 bases between. CDR3 length: 15 residues. Germline CDR1 MGHRA, CDR2 YSYEKL. The CDR3 DNA follows: TGCGCCAGCAGCCAAGTATCGGGGGAGTCGAATGGCTACACCTTC. Protein sequence: CASSQVSGESNGYTF.

The rearrangement uses TRBV24-1 and TRBJ2-3; D might be TRBD2 (6 bases). Germline CDR1 and CDR2: KGHDR and SFDVKD. V lost 2 bases to trimming and J lost 2 bases, with 10 bases between them. This CDR3 contains 15 residues. CDR3 sequence: CATSDYGGPTDTQYF. For the CDR3, the DNA is TGTGCCACCAGTGATTACGGGGGTCCCACAGATACGCAGTATTTT.

A word on this clone: Additional DNA sequences in this sample encode the identical CDR3. The chain recombines TRBV10-3 with TRBJ2-7, with 9 bases identical to TRBD1. J lost 2 bases, V lost 3 bases, and 5 bases had no gene match. Germline V gene sequence: CDR1 ENHRY, CDR2 SYGVKD. This CDR3 is built from 15 residues. Here the CDR3 reads CAISEGGQGTYEQYF. The CDR3 region has the DNA TGTGCCATCAGTGAAGGGGGACAGGGTACCTACGAGCAGTACTTC.

The rearrangement links TRBV18 to TRBJ1-3; D is unclear. The CDR3 is 16 residues long. CDR1 and CDR2 from the germline V gene are KGHSH and LQKENI. Trimming shortened V by 2 bases and J by 0 bases, and 11 bases separated the two germline ends. The CDR3 spells CASSPGPISSGNTIYF. For the CDR3, the DNA is TGTGCCAGCTCACCAGGCCCGATCAGCTCTGGAAACACCATATATTTT.

The chain combines TRBV23-1 with TRBJ2-2; TRBD1 matches at 9 bases. TRBV23-1 is an ORF, and what it does is uncertain. V shed 7 bases, J shed 4 bases, and the junction held 10 bases outside the gene matches. The CDR3 is 16 residues long. The CDR3 sequence: CASTPPGQGCTGELFF. The CDR3 DNA sequence: TGCGCCAGCACTCCCCCGGGACAGGGCTGCACCGGGGAGCTGTTTTTT.

Note on this clone: Different DNA sequences within this sample yield the same CDR3. The genes are TRBV7-3 and TRBJ2-2; 7 nucleotides match TRBD1. After removal of 4 bases from V and 1 base from J, the junction contained 3 bases not matched to a gene. There are 15 residues in the CDR3. Looked up from germline, CDR1 is SGHTA and CDR2 is FQGTGA. The CDR3 sequence: CASSSTGVNTGELFF. The CDR3 nucleotides are TGTGCCAGCAGCTCTACAGGGGTGAACACCGGGGAGCTGTTTTTT.

The rearrangement joins TRBV5-4 to TRBJ2-5; 7 bases line up with TRBD1. J gave up 5 bases and V 4 bases, and 8 bases lay outside the gene matches. The CDR3 consists of 14 residues. Per the germline V gene, CDR1 is SGHNT and CDR2 is YYREEE (reference sequence). CDR3 region: CASSGTTGLETQYF. In nucleotides, the CDR3 is TGTGCCAGCAGCGGAACGACAGGGTTGGAGACCCAGTACTTC.

This clone appeared a single time. This chain uses TRBV9 with TRBJ2-1, with 7 nucleotides matching TRBD2. The germline gives CDR1 SGDLS, CDR2 YYNGEE. Trimming at V came to 0 bases and at J to 5 bases, leaving 8 bases not matched to a gene. The CDR3 loop spans 16 amino acids. The CDR3 spells CASSVGWTRAHNEQFF. The CDR3 coding sequence is TGTGCCAGCAGCGTAGGATGGACTAGAGCCCACAATGAGCAGTTCTTC.

V is TRBV19 and J is TRBJ2-1, with D possibly matching TRBD2 (6 bases). Trimming left V 1 base short and J 0 bases short, with 13 bases between. Germline CDR1 is LNHDA and CDR2 is SQIVND (reference sequence). CDR3 size: 17 residues. Written as DNA, the CDR3 is TGTGCCAGTAGTATAGGCGCCGAGCGGGCCTCCTACAATGAGCAGTTCTTC. This codes for CASSIGAERASYNEQFF.